The source of this TCR beta chain is a study of T-cell memory formation after mild COVID-19. About the research overall: Across donors, TCR clusters were largely donor specific. Regarding the study as a whole: The finding that pre-infection memory included some responding clones suggested that cross-reactive memory joined.

This clonotype has more than one count but fewer than ten. The antigen is undetermined. The 5'RACE method, run with constant-segment primers, produced TCR alpha and TCR beta cDNA libraries (carrying sample barcodes and UMIs). TCRdb reanalysed the 5' RACE reads using MiXCR and keeps one entry per CDR3 protein. The data hold some 68,000 distinct CDR3 sequences, with approximately 16% observed a single time. CDR1 is SGDLS, CDR2 YYNGEE, per germline. The V and J ends lost 0 bases and 8 bases respectively, with 18 bases between them. The CDR3 is 16 amino acids. V gene TRBV9 combines with J gene TRBJ2-1, with D possibly TRBD1 on 5 matching bases. The sequenced material came from PBMCs or a T cell subset sorted from them (not recorded which). The TCR was taken from an adult woman who had mild COVID-19 (a few samples of this study predate the infection). Cell type and time point are not known. The CDR3 region is CASSVDGSPTDDEQFF. The CDR3 nucleotides are TGTGCCAGCAGCGTAGATGGCAGTCCGACAGATGATGAGCAGTTCTTC.